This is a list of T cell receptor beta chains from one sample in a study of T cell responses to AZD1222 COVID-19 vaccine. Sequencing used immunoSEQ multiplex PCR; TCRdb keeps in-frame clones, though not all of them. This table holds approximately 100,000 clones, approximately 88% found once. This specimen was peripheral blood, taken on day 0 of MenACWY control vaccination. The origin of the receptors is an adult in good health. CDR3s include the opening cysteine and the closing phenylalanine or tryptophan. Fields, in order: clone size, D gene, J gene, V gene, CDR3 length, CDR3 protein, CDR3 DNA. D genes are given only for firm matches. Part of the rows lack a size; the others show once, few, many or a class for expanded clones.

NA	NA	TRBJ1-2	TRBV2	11	CASRTSSGYTF	TGTGCCAGCAGAACTAGTAGTGGCTACACCTTC
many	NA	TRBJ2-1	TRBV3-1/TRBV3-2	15	CASSQDDSSYNEQFF	TGTGCCAGCAGCCAAGATGATAGCTCCTACAATGAGCAGTTCTTC
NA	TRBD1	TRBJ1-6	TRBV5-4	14	CASSSTGGKAPLHF	TGTGCCAGCAGCTCGACAGGGGGGAAAGCACCCCTCCACTTT
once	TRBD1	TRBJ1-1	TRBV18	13	CASTNRGDTEAFF	TGTGCCAGCACCAACAGGGGTGACACTGAAGCTTTCTTT
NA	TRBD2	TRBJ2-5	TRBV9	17	CASSAPAFSGSRETQYF	TGTGCCAGCAGCGCCCCAGCTTTTAGCGGGAGTAGAGAGACCCAGTACTTC
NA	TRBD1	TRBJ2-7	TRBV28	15	CASRSPGGWSYEQYF	TGTGCCAGCAGAAGCCCAGGGGGATGGTCCTACGAGCAGTACTTC
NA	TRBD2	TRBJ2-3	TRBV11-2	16	CASSTGLAGPTDTQYF	TGTGCCAGCAGCACGGGACTAGCGGGTCCCACAGATACGCAGTATTTT
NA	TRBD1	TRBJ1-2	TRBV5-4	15	CASSTPKQGAYGYTF	TGTGCCAGCAGCACCCCAAAACAGGGGGCGTATGGCTACACCTTC
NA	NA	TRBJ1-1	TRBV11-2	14	CASSTRPLNTEAFF	TGTGCCAGCAGCACCCGACCCCTGAACACTGAAGCTTTCTTT
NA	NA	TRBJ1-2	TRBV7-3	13	CASSLDRGSGYTF	TGTGCCAGCAGCTTAGATCGGGGCTCTGGCTACACCTTC
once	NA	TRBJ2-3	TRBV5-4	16	CASSPGGGRPTDTQYF	TGTGCCAGCAGCCCCGGGGGTGGGAGACCCACAGATACGCAGTATTTT
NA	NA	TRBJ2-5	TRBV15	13	CATSRDKVETQYF	TGTGCCACCAGCAGAGATAAGGTGGAGACCCAGTACTTC
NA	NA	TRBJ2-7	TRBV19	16	CASSIVGTRSSYEQYF	TGTGCCAGTAGTATAGTGGGGACACGGAGCTCCTACGAGCAGTACTTC
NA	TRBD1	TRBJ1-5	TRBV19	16	CASRRGDRGLNQPQHF	TGTGCCAGTAGGAGGGGGGACAGGGGGTTGAATCAGCCCCAGCATTTT
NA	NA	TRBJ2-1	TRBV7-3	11	CASSFSGEQFF	TGTGCCAGCAGCTTTAGTGGCGAGCAGTTCTTC
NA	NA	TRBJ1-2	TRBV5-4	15	CASSSPGTVAYGYTF	TGTGCCAGCAGCTCCCCAGGGACGGTTGCGTATGGCTACACCTTC
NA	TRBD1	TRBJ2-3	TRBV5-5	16	CASSLPGQAHTDTQYF	TGTGCCAGCAGCTTACCGGGACAGGCTCACACAGATACGCAGTATTTT
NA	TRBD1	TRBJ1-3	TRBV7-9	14	CASSTTGAGNTIYF	TGTGCCAGCAGCACCACAGGGGCAGGAAACACCATATATTTT
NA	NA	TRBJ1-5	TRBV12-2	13	CASRSVSNQPQHF	TGTGCAAGTCGCTCGGTAAGTAATCAGCCCCAGCATTTT
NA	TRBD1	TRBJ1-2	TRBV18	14	CASSPQDRGSGYTF	TGTGCCAGCTCACCGCAGGACAGGGGATCTGGCTACACCTTC
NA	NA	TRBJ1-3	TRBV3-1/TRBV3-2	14	CASSQSGAGNTIYF	TGTGCCAGCAGCCAATCCGGGGCTGGAAACACCATATATTTT
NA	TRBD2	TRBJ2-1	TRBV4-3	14	CASSTSGPRNEQFF	TGCGCCAGCAGCACTAGCGGCCCGCGCAATGAGCAGTTCTTC
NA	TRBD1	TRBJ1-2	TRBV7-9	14	CASSIDRATYGYTF	TGTGCCAGCAGCATCGACAGGGCAACCTATGGCTACACCTTC
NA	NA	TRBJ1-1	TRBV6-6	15	CASSIRQAMNTEAFF	TGTGCCAGCAGTATTAGACAGGCCATGAACACTGAAGCTTTCTTT
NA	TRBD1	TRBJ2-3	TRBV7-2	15	CASSLRGTGGDTQYF	TGTGCCAGCAGCTTAAGGGGGACAGGAGGAGATACGCAGTATTTT
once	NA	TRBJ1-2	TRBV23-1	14	CASSPAPRFYGYTF	TGCGCCAGCAGTCCTGCCCCCCGATTCTATGGCTACACCTTC
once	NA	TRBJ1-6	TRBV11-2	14	CASSPSVEDSPLHF	TGTGCCAGCAGCCCCAGCGTGGAGGATTCACCCCTCCACTTT
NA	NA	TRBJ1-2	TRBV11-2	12	CASSNTGYGYTF	TGTGCCAGCAGCAACACTGGCTATGGCTACACCTTC
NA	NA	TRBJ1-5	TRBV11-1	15	CASSLSPNGNQPQHF	TGTGCCAGCAGCTTAAGCCCGAATGGCAATCAGCCCCAGCATTTT
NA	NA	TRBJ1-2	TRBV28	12	CASRARLYGYTF	TGTGCCAGCAGAGCCAGACTTTATGGCTACACCTTC
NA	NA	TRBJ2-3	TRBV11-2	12	CASHEGTDTQYF	TGTGCCAGTCATGAGGGCACAGATACGCAGTATTTT
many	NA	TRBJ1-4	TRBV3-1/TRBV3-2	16	CASSQRRGATNEKLFF	TGTGCCAGCAGTCAGCGACGGGGGGCGACTAATGAAAAACTGTTTTTT
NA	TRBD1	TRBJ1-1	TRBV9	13	CASSPDRDTEAFF	TGTGCCAGCAGCCCAGACAGGGACACTGAAGCTTTCTTT
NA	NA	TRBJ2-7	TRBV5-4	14	CASSLSALSYEQYF	TGTGCCAGCAGCTTGTCCGCTCTATCTTACGAGCAGTACTTC
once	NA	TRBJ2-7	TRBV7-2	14	CASSLGGTGYEQYF	TGTGCCAGCAGCTTAGGGGGAACAGGGTACGAGCAGTACTTC
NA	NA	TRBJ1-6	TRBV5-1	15	CASSSLDGGNSPLHF	TGCGCCAGCAGCTCTCTCGACGGGGGAAATTCACCCCTCCACTTT
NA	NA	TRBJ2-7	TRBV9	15	CASSVGTGSVYEQYF	TGTGCCAGCAGCGTTGGAACAGGGAGTGTGTACGAGCAGTACTTC
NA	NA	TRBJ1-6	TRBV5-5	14	CASSLGGDSSPLHF	TGTGCCAGCAGCTTGGGTGGGGATAGTTCACCCCTCCACTTT
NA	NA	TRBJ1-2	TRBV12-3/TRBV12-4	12	CASSLGTTGYTF	TGTGCCAGCAGTCTCGGGACCACTGGCTACACCTTC
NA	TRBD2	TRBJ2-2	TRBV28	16	CASSRGLVSNTGELFF	TGTGCCAGCAGCCGGGGACTAGTGTCGAACACCGGGGAGCTGTTTTTT
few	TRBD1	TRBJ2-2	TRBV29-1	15	CSGKRQGAESGELFF	TGCAGCGGGAAGAGACAGGGGGCGGAGTCCGGGGAGCTGTTTTTT
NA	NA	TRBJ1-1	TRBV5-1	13	CASSLGGNLEAFF	TGCGCCAGCAGCTTAGGAGGAAATCTTGAAGCTTTCTTT
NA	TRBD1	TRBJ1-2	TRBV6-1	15	CASSELEDRTYGYTF	TGTGCCAGCAGTGAGCTAGAGGACAGGACCTATGGCTACACCTTC
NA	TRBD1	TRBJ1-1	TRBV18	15	CASSSRQGESTEAFF	TGTGCCAGCTCATCTAGACAGGGGGAGAGCACTGAAGCTTTCTTT
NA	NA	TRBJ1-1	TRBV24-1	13	CATSDLGGTEAFF	TGTGCCACCAGTGATTTGGGCGGCACTGAAGCTTTCTTT
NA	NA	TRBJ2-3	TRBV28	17	CASSSSVGREVTDTQYF	TGTGCCAGCAGTTCCTCCGTGGGCAGGGAGGTTACAGATACGCAGTATTTT
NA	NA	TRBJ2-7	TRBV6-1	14	CASSEQAGSYEQYF	TGTGCCAGCAGTGAACAGGCGGGATCCTACGAGCAGTACTTC
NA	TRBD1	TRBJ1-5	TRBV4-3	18	CASSQELARTGTRQPQHF	TGCGCCAGCAGCCAAGAGTTAGCAAGGACAGGAACGAGGCAGCCCCAGCATTTT
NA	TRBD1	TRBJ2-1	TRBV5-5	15	CASSGGRDSYNEQFF	TGTGCCAGCAGCGGGGGTAGGGACAGTTACAATGAGCAGTTCTTC
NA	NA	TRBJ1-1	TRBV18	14	CASSPRGMNTEAFF	TGTGCCAGCTCACCGCGGGGAATGAACACTGAAGCTTTCTTT
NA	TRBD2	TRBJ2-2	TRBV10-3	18	CAITGTSAKGMNTGELFF	TGTGCCATAACCGGGACTAGCGCCAAAGGAATGAACACCGGGGAGCTGTTTTTT
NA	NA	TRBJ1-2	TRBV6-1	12	CASSEGLYGYTF	TGTGCCAGCAGTGAAGGTCTGTATGGCTACACCTTC
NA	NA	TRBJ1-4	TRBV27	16	CASSRVGSLVGEKLFF	TGTGCCAGCAGTCGGGTCGGGTCCCTGGTCGGTGAAAAACTGTTTTTT
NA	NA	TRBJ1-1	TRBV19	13	CASSPWTDGEAFF	TGTGCCAGTAGTCCGTGGACAGACGGTGAAGCTTTCTTT
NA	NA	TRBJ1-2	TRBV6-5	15	CASSPQGASGDGYTF	TGTGCCAGCAGTCCCCAGGGTGCCTCGGGTGATGGCTACACCTTC
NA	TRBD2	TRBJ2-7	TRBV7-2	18	CASSLTPPVAGAINEQYF	TGTGCCAGCAGCTTAACTCCCCCCGTAGCGGGAGCTATCAACGAGCAGTACTTC
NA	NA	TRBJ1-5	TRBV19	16	CASNQLGGRSNQPQHF	TGTGCCAGTAACCAATTAGGCGGCAGGAGCAATCAGCCCCAGCATTTT
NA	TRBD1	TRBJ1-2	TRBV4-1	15	CASSQPDRDLKGYTF	TGCGCCAGCAGCCAACCCGACAGGGACCTTAAGGGCTACACCTTC
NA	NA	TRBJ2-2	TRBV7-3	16	CASSLAGGANTGELFF	TGTGCCAGCAGCCTCGCAGGCGGGGCGAACACCGGGGAGCTGTTTTTT
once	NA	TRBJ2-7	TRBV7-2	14	CASTKSTGSYEQYF	TGTGCCAGCACCAAGTCCACGGGCTCCTACGAGCAGTACTTC